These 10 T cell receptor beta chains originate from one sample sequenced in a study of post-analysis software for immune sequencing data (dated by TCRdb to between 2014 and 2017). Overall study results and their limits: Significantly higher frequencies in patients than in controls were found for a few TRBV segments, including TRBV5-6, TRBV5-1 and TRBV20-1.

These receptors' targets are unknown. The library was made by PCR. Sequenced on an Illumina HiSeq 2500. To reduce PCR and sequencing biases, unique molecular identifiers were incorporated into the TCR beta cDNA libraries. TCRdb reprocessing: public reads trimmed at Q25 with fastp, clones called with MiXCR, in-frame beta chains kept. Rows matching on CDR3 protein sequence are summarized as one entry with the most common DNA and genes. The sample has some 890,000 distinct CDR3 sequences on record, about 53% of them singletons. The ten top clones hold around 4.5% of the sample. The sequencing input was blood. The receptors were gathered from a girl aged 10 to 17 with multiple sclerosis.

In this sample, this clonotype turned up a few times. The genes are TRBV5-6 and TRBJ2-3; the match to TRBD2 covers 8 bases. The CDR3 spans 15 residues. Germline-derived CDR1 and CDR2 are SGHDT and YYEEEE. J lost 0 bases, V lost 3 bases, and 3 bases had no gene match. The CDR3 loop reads CASSYLAGSTDTQYF. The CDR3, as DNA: TGTGCCAGCAGCTACCTAGCGGGTAGCACAGATACGCAGTATTTT.

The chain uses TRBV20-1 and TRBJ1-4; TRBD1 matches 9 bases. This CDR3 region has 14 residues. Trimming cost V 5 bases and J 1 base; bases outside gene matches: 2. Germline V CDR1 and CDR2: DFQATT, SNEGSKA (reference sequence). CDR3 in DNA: TGCAGTGCTCGGACAGGGGAAACTAATGAAAAACTGTTTTTT. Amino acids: CSARTGETNEKLFF.

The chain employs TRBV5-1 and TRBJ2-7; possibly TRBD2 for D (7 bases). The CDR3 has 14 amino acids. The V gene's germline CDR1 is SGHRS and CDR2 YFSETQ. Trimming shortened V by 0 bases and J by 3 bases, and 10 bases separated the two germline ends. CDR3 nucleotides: TGCGCCAGCAGCTTGGAAGGGGGGGTCTACGAGCAGTACTTC. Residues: CASSLEGGVYEQYF. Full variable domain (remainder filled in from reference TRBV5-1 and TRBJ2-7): KAGVTQTPRYLIKTRGQQVTLSCSPISGHRSVSWYQQTPGQGLQFLFEYFSETQRNKGNFPGRFSGRQFSNSRSEMNVSTLELGDSALYLCASSLEGGVYEQYFGPGTRLTVT.

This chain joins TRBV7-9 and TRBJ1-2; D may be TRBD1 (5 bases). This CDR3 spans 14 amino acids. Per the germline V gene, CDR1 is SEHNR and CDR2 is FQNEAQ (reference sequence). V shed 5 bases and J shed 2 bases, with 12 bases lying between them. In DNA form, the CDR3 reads TGTGCCAGCAGCCCCTGGGACGGAAACTATGGCTACACCTTC. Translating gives CASSPWDGNYGYTF.

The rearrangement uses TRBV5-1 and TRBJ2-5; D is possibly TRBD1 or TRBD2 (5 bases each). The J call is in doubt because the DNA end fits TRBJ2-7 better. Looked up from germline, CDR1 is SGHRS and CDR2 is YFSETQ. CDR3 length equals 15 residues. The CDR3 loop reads CASSLSGRTPYEQYF. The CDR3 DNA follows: TGCGCCAGCAGCTTGTCGGGACGGACACCCTACGAGCAGTACTTC.

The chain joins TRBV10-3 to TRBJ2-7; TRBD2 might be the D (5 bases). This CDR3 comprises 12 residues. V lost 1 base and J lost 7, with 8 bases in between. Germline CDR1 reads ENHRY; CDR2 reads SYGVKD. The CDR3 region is CAISEFPGEQYF. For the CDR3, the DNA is TGTGCCATCAGTGAGTTCCCGGGAGAGCAGTACTTC.

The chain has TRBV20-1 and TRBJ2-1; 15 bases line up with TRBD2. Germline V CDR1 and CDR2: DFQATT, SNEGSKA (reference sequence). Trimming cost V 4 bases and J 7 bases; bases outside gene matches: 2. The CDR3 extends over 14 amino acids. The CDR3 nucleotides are TGCAGTGCTATCGGGACTAGCGGGAGGAATGAGCAGTTCTTC. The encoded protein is CSAIGTSGRNEQFF.

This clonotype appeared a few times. The chain's CDR3 is CSAVIPFGRIYEQYF. The DNA of the CDR3 is TGCAGTGCTGTAATTCCCTTCGGACGGATCTACGAGCAGTACTTC. The V gene is TRBV20-1, the J gene TRBJ2-7; D is unclear. The CDR3 runs to 15 residues. V gave up 5 bases and J gave up 3 bases, with 20 bases separating them. Germline V gene sequence: CDR1 DFQATT, CDR2 SNEGSKA (reference sequence).

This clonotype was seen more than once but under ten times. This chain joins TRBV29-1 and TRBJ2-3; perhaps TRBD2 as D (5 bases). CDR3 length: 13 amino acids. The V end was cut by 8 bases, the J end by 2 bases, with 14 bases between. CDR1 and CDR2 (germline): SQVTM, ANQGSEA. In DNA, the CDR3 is TGCAGCACTAATGGACTGTTCACAGATACGCAGTATTTT. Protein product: CSTNGLFTDTQYF.

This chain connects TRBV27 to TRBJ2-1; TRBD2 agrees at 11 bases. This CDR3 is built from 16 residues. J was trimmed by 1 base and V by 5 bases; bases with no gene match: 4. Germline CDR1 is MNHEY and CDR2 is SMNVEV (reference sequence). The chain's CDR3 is CASSDSGGASYNEQFF. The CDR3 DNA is TGTGCCAGCAGTGATAGCGGGGGGGCGTCCTACAATGAGCAGTTCTTC.